The rows below give T cell receptor beta chains drawn from one sample of a study of blood T cell repertoires in COVID-19. Produced via immunoSEQ multiplex PCR; TCRdb's table is partial and in-frame only. The profile covers just over 75,000 clones, with roughly 84% appearing a single time and around 3.4% taken by the ten largest. The sequencing sample was made of peripheral blood. The receptor source for this set is a man between 50 and 59 years old with acute or convalescent COVID-19. The CDR3 runs from the conserved cysteine through the conserved F or W. Each record gives: clone size, J gene, D gene, V gene, CDR3 protein, CDR3 DNA. D genes are given only for firm matches. A row's size may be missing; if present it is once, few, many or a size class.

>.|TRBJ1-3|.|TRBV4-3
CASSQDRWASTGNTIYF
TGCGCCAGCAGCCAAGATCGGTGGGCCAGTACTGGAAACACCATATATTTT
>.|TRBJ2-3|TRBD1|TRBV5-1
CASSLAQGARDTQYF
TGCGCCAGCAGCTTAGCGCAGGGGGCACGAGATACGCAGTATTTT
>.|TRBJ1-2|.|TRBV24-1
CATSGGDGYTF
TGTGCCACCAGCGGAGGGGATGGCTACACCTTC
>.|TRBJ2-7|TRBD1|TRBV6-5
CASNPGTGSPYEQYF
TGTGCCAGCAATCCCGGGACAGGTAGCCCCTACGAGCAGTACTTC
>.|TRBJ1-2|.|TRBV6-5
CASSSSLGVYGYTF
TGTGCCAGCAGTTCCTCGTTAGGGGTCTATGGCTACACCTTC
>.|TRBJ2-1|TRBD2|TRBV19
CASRTTTSGKGQFF
TGTGCCAGTAGAACAACGACTAGCGGGAAGGGGCAGTTCTTC
>once|TRBJ2-5|TRBD2|TRBV3-1/TRBV3-2
CASSQDEASGGYTGETQYF
TGTGCCAGCAGCCAAGATGAGGCTAGCGGGGGGTACACGGGAGAGACCCAGTACTTC
>.|TRBJ2-7|TRBD1|TRBV18
CASSPPGQGAYEQYF
TGTGCCAGCTCACCACCGGGACAGGGGGCGTACGAGCAGTACTTC
>.|TRBJ2-5|.|TRBV5-1
CASSSGLQETQYF
TGCGCCAGCAGCTCGGGACTGCAAGAGACCCAGTACTTC
>.|TRBJ2-7|.|TRBV11-3
CASSRQSYEQYF
TGTGCCAGCAGCCGCCAGTCCTACGAGCAGTACTTC
>.|TRBJ1-5|.|TRBV19
CASSLGTRGNQPQHF
TGTGCCAGTAGTCTTGGGACACGGGGAAATCAGCCCCAGCATTTT
>.|TRBJ2-5|TRBD2|TRBV3-1/TRBV3-2
CASMGLAVRGETQYF
TGTGCCAGCATGGGACTAGCGGTACGGGGGGAGACCCAGTACTTC
>.|TRBJ1-2|.|TRBV7-2
CASRASTRGGYGYTF
TGTGCCAGCCGAGCGTCGACAAGGGGGGGGTATGGCTACACCTTC
>.|TRBJ1-5|.|TRBV6-5
CASSSTGWGNQPQHF
TGTGCCAGCAGTTCCACAGGTTGGGGCAATCAGCCCCAGCATTTT
>.|TRBJ2-1|.|TRBV10-2
CASSVGGGHEQFF
TGCGCCAGCAGTGTAGGGGGGGGCCATGAGCAGTTCTTC
>.|TRBJ2-2|.|TRBV6-4
CASSEGAEGELFF
TGTGCCAGCAGTGAGGGTGCGGAGGGGGAGCTGTTTTTT
>.|TRBJ2-7|.|TRBV6-6
CASSYGPQEQYF
TGTGCCAGCAGTTATGGTCCACAGGAGCAGTACTTC
>few|TRBJ2-5|.|TRBV5-1
CASTFVNRAETQYF
TGCGCCAGCACCTTTGTCAACAGGGCAGAGACCCAGTACTTC
>.|TRBJ1-2|.|TRBV6-6
CASSYGRGALQGYTF
TGTGCCAGCAGTTACGGGCGGGGGGCCCTTCAGGGCTACACCTTC
>few|TRBJ2-1|TRBD2|TRBV5-1
CASSLGLAGGLRGNEQFF
TGCGCCAGCAGCCTGGGACTAGCGGGGGGCTTGAGGGGCAATGAGCAGTTCTTC
>.|TRBJ2-7|TRBD1|TRBV4-2
CASSQLSSGTDEQYF
TGTGCCAGCAGCCAACTTAGCTCCGGGACAGACGAGCAGTACTTC
>once|TRBJ2-7|TRBD1|TRBV28
CASSPGTGGYEQYF
TGTGCCAGCAGTCCCGGGACAGGGGGCTACGAGCAGTACTTC
>.|TRBJ2-1|.|TRBV29-1
CSVDLASYNEQFF
TGCAGCGTTGATTTAGCGTCCTACAATGAGCAGTTCTTC
>.|TRBJ2-1|.|TRBV6-2/TRBV6-3
CASSYEVTYNEQFF
TGTGCCAGCAGTTACGAGGTAACCTACAATGAGCAGTTCTTC
>.|TRBJ2-4|.|TRBV7-2
CASSLVVGYGNIQYF
TGTGCCAGCAGCTTAGTCGTCGGGTACGGAAACATTCAGTACTTC
>few|TRBJ2-2|TRBD2|TRBV3-1/TRBV3-2
CASRTSGGPSGELFF
TGTGCCAGCAGGACTAGCGGGGGGCCTTCCGGGGAGCTGTTTTTT
>few|TRBJ1-1|.|TRBV7-3
CASSLQPGTEAFF
TGTGCCAGCAGCTTACAACCCGGCACTGAAGCTTTCTTT
>once|TRBJ1-2|TRBD1|TRBV5-1
CASSLTQGAYGYTF
TGCGCCAGCAGCTTAACACAGGGGGCCTATGGCTACACCTTC
>.|TRBJ1-1|.|TRBV2
CASRTNQNTEAFF
TGTGCCAGCAGGACAAATCAAAACACTGAAGCTTTCTTT
>.|TRBJ2-3|.|TRBV13
CASRPRDFNTDTQYF
TGTGCCAGCAGACCTCGGGACTTTAACACAGATACGCAGTATTTT
>once|TRBJ2-7|TRBD2|TRBV11-3
CASSYSGSYEQYF
TGTGCCAGCAGTTATAGCGGGTCCTACGAGCAGTACTTC
>few|TRBJ2-7|TRBD2|TRBV6-6
CASSLAGGSYEQYF
TGTGCCAGCAGTCTAGCGGGAGGTTCCTACGAGCAGTACTTC
>.|TRBJ2-2|TRBD2|TRBV30
CAWLGLAGASTGELFF
TGTGCCTGGTTGGGACTAGCGGGAGCGAGCACCGGGGAGCTGTTTTTT
>once|TRBJ2-3|TRBD2|TRBV6-2/TRBV6-3
CASSYYSGSSTDTQYF
TGTGCCAGCAGTTATTATAGCGGGAGTAGTACAGATACGCAGTATTTT
>.|TRBJ2-3|TRBD1|TRBV10-3
CAISLDRDDTQYF
TGTGCCATCAGCCTGGACAGGGACGATACGCAGTATTTT
>.|TRBJ1-2|.|TRBV27
CASSLRAGGGYTF
TGTGCCAGCAGTCTCCGAGCGGGAGGAGGCTACACCTTC
>.|TRBJ2-1|TRBD1|TRBV5-6
CASSHSRDRGRSYYNEQFF
TGTGCCAGCAGCCACAGCCGGGACAGGGGCCGTAGTTATTACAATGAGCAGTTCTTC
>.|TRBJ2-3|.|TRBV11-2
CASSIPRGLLHTQYF
TGTGCCAGCAGCATACCCAGGGGATTACTTCATACGCAGTATTTT
>.|TRBJ1-1|.|TRBV7-9
CASSLDSWQAGTFF
TGTGCCAGCAGCTTAGATTCATGGCAGGCCGGCACTTTCTTT
>.|TRBJ1-3|.|TRBV28
CASRQGYGNTIYF
TGTGCCAGCAGACAGGGATATGGAAACACCATATATTTT
>.|TRBJ1-1|.|TRBV9
CASSVSGADNTEAFF
TGTGCCAGCAGCGTAAGCGGGGCAGACAACACTGAAGCTTTCTTT
>many|TRBJ1-2|.|TRBV3-1/TRBV3-2
CASSQVSGANGYTF
TGTGCCAGCAGCCAAGTGTCAGGGGCTAATGGCTACACCTTC
>.|TRBJ1-2|.|TRBV5-1
CASSFGTDLGYTF
TGCGCCAGCAGCTTCGGGACTGACCTTGGCTACACCTTC
>.|TRBJ2-7|TRBD1|TRBV27
CASSAAGTAYEQYF
TGTGCCAGCAGTGCCGCCGGGACAGCTTACGAGCAGTACTTC